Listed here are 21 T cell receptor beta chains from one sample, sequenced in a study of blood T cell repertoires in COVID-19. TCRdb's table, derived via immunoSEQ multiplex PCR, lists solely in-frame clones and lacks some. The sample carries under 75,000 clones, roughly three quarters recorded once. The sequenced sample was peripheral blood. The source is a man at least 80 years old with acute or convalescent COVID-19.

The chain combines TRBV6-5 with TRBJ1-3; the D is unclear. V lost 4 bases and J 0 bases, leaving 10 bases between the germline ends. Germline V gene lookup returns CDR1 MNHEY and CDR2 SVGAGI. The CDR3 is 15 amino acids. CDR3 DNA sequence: TGTGCCAGCAGTTTGGAGCCTTACTCTGGAAACACCATATATTTT. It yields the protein CASSLEPYSGNTIYF.

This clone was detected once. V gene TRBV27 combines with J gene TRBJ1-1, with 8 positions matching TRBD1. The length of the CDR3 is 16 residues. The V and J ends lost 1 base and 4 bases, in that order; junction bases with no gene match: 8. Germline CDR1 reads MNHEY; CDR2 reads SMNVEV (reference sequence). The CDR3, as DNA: TGTGCCAGCAGTTTATTCTCGACAGGGGCGGTCACTGAAGCTTTCTTT. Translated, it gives CASSLFSTGAVTEAFF.

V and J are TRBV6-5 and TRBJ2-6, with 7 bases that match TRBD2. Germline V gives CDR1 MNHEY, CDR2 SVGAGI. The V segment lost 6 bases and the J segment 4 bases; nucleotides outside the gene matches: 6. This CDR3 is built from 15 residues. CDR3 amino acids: CASSRRGDGANVLTF. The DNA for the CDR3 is TGTGCCAGCAGCCGCCGGGGGGACGGGGCCAACGTCCTGACTTTC.

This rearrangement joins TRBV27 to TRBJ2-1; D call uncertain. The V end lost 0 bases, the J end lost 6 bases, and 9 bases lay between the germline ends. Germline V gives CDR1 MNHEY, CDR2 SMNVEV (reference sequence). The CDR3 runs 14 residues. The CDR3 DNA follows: TGTGCCAGCAGTTTATCGTCCCAGGCCAATGAGCAGTTCTTC. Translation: CASSLSSQANEQFF.

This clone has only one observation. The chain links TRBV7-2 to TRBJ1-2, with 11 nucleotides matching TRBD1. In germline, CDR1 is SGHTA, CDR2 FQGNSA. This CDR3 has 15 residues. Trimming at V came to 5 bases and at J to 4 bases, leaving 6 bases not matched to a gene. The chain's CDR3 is CASSPLGQGAYGYTF. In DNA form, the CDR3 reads TGTGCCAGCAGCCCCCTCGGACAGGGGGCCTATGGCTACACCTTC.

CDR3 amino acids: CAIRGDRSNGYTF. The CDR3 DNA reads as TGTGCCATCAGGGGGGACAGGTCAAATGGCTACACCTTC. V and J are TRBV10-3 and TRBJ1-2; TRBD1 matches 8 bases. The CDR3 runs 13 residues. V shed 6 bases and J 6 bases; nucleotides not matched to a gene: 6. In germline, CDR1 is ENHRY, CDR2 SYGVKD.

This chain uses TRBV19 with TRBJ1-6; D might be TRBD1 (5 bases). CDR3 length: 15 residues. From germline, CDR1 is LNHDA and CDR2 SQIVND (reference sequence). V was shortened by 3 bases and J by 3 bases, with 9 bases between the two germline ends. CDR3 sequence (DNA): TGTGCCAGTAGTATTGGGGCAGACTATAATTCACCCCTCCACTTT. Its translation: CASSIGADYNSPLHF.

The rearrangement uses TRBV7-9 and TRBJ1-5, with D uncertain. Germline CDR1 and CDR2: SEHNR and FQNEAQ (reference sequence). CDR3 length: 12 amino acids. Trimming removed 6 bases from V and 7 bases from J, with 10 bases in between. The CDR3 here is CASSEREQPQHF. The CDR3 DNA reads TGTGCCAGCAGTGAACGAGAGCAGCCCCAGCATTTT.

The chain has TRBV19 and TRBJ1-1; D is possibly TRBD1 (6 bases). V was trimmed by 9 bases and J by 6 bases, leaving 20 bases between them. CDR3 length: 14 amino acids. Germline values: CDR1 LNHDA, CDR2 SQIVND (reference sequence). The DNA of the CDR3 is TGTGCCAGCACCGCGACAGGAAGGATAGCTGAAGCTTTCTTT. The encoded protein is CASTATGRIAEAFF.

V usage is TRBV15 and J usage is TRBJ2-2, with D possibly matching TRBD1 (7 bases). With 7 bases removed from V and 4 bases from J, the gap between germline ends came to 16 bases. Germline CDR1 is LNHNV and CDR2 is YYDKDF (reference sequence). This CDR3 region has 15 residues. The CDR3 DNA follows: TGTGCCACCACCAGGGGGGACACTCTCACCGGGGAGCTGTTTTTT. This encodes CATTRGDTLTGELFF.

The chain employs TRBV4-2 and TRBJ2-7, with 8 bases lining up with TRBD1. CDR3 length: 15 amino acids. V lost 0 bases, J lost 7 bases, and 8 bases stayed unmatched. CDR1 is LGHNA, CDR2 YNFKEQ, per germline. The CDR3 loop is CASSQDPQGAREQYF. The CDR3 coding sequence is TGTGCCAGCAGCCAAGATCCCCAGGGGGCGCGGGAGCAGTACTTC.

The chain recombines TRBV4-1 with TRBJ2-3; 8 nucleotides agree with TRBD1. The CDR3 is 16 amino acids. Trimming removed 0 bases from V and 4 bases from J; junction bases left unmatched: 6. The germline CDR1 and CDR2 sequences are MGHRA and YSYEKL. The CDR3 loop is CASSQEPGGASDTQYF. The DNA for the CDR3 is TGCGCCAGCAGCCAAGAGCCAGGGGGCGCCTCAGATACGCAGTATTTT.

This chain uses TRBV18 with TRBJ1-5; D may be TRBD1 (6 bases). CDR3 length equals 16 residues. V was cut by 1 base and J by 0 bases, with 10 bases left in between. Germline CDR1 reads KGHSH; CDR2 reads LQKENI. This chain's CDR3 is CASSPRTGSSNQPQHF. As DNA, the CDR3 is TGTGCCAGCTCACCACGAACAGGGAGTAGCAATCAGCCCCAGCATTTT.

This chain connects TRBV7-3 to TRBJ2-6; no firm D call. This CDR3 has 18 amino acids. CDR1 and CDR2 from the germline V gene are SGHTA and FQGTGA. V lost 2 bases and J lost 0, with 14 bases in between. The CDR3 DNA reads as TGTGCCAGCAGCTTACTGCCTACCTTTAGCTCTGGGGCCAACGTCCTGACTTTC. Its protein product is CASSLLPTFSSGANVLTF.

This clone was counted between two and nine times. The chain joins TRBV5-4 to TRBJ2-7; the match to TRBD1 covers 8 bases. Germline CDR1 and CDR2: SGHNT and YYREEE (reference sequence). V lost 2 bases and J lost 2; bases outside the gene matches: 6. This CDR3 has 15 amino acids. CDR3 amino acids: CASSFPGQGPYEQYF. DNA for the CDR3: TGTGCCAGCAGCTTCCCCGGACAGGGCCCCTACGAGCAGTACTTC.

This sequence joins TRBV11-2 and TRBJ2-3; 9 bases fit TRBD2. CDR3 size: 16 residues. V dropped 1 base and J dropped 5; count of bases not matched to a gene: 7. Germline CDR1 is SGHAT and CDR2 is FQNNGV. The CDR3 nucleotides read TGTGCCAGCAGCTTAGGGGTAGTGCGGGAGGGAGATACGCAGTATTTT. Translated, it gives CASSLGVVREGDTQYF.

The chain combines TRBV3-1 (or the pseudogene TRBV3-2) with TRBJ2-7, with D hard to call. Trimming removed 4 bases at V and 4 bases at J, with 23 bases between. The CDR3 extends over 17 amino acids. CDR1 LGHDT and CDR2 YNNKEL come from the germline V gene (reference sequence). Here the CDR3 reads CASSPPPAETRGYEQYF. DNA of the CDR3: TGTGCCAGCAGCCCCCCCCCAGCAGAGACCAGAGGTTACGAGCAGTACTTC.

The CDR3 DNA reads as TGTGCCAGCCGTAGCGGGAGGTACGACGAGCAGTACTTC. It specifies CASRSGRYDEQYF. This chain joins TRBV2 and TRBJ2-7; TRBD2 matches at 10 bases. V gave up 8 bases and J gave up 5 bases; unmatched junction bases: 6. The CDR3 is made up of 13 amino acids. CDR1 and CDR2 (germline): SNHLY, FYNNEI. The full variable domain, rest sourced from reference TRBV2 and TRBJ2-7, is EPEVTQTPSHQVTQMGQEVILRCVPISNHLYFYWYRQILGQKVEFLVSFYNNEISEKSEIFDDQFSVERPDGSNFTLKIRSTKLEDSAMYFCASRSGRYDEQYFGPGTRLTVT.

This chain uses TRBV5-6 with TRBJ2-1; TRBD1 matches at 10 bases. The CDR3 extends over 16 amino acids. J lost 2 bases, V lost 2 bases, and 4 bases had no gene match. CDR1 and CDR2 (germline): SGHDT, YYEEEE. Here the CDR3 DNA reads TGTGCCAGCAGCTTATTAGGGACAGGGGCCTACAATGAGCAGTTCTTC. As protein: CASSLLGTGAYNEQFF. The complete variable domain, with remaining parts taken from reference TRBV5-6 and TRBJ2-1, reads DAGVTQSPTHLIKTRGQQVTLRCSPKSGHDTVSWYQQALGQGPQFIFQYYEEEERQRGNFPDRFSGHQFPNYSSELNVNALLLGDSALYLCASSLLGTGAYNEQFFGPGTRLTVL.

The CDR3 reads CAWSTTSTDTQYF. The CDR3 DNA reads TGTGCCTGGAGTACCACTAGCACAGATACGCAGTATTTT. The chain is built from TRBV30 and TRBJ2-3; D unresolved. The V end was cut by 2 bases, the J end by 0 bases, with 6 bases between. The CDR3 totals 13 residues. Germline V gene lookup returns CDR1 GTSNPN and CDR2 SVGIG (reference sequence).

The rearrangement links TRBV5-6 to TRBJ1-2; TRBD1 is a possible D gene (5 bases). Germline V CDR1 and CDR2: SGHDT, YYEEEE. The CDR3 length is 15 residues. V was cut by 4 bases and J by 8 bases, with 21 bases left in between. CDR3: CASSMGPGQRRGYTF. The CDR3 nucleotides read TGTGCCAGCAGCATGGGGCCCGGCCAACGGAGGGGCTACACCTTC. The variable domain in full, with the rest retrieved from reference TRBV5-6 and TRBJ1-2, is DAGVTQSPTHLIKTRGQQVTLRCSPKSGHDTVSWYQQALGQGPQFIFQYYEEEERQRGNFPDRFSGHQFPNYSSELNVNALLLGDSALYLCASSMGPGQRRGYTFGSGTRLTVV.